Below, 20 T cell receptor beta chains from the same sample are listed, as sequenced in a study of cytomegalovirus exposure and HLA in healthy donors. In the PCR, 60 Vbeta and 13 Jbeta primers were used. Measured with immunoSEQ multiplex PCR; TCRdb has only the in-frame clones, and not every one. The data show 65,000 to 85,000 clones, just over 85% seen once. Input material: PBMCs. These receptors came from a woman aged 30 to 39 in good health and CMV-seronegative.

V is TRBV5-1 and J is TRBJ2-3, with TRBD2 identical over 7 bases. Germline loops: CDR1 SGHRS, CDR2 YFSETQ. The CDR3 is made up of 15 amino acids. Losses at the gene ends were 0 bases for V and 2 bases for J; bases not matched to a gene: 3. Written as DNA, the CDR3 is TGCGCCAGCAGCTTGGGGGAGGGTCTCACAGATACGCAGTATTTT. It encodes CASSLGEGLTDTQYF.

The chain recombines TRBV2 with TRBJ2-1, with 12 bases aligning to TRBD2. The V gene's germline CDR1 is SNHLY and CDR2 FYNNEI. There are 15 residues in the CDR3. With V trimmed by 6 bases and J by 5 bases, 5 bases remained unmatched. DNA of the CDR3: TGTGCCAGCAGAAGACTAGCGGGAGCCAACAATGAGCAGTTCTTC. Amino acid sequence: CASRRLAGANNEQFF.

The chain carries TRBV4-3 and TRBJ2-3, with a tentative D call TRBD2 (5 bases). V was pared by 0 bases and J by 0 bases, with 13 bases between. Looked up from germline, CDR1 is LGHNA and CDR2 is YSLEER. This CDR3 comprises 17 residues. CDR3 in DNA: TGCGCCAGCAGCCAAGATCTACGGTGGACTAGCACAGATACGCAGTATTTT. Its translation: CASSQDLRWTSTDTQYF.

The chain recombines TRBV28 with TRBJ1-5; 7 bases align to TRBD1. CDR1 is MDHEN and CDR2 is SYDVKM in the germline V gene. The junction had 8 bases not matched to a gene; V was cut back by 7 bases and J by 2 bases. CDR3 size: 15 residues. The DNA of the CDR3 is TGTGCCAGCACTGACCGACAGGGAGGCAATCAGCCCCAGCATTTT. Translating gives CASTDRQGGNQPQHF.

V and J are TRBV19 and TRBJ2-7; 11 bases agree with TRBD1. The CDR3 runs 15 residues. V lost 8 bases and J lost 1; bases outside the gene matches: 7. Germline values: CDR1 LNHDA, CDR2 SQIVND (reference sequence). The chain's CDR3 is CASSVGQGVSYEQYF. CDR3 in DNA: TGTGCCAGTTCTGTGGGACAGGGGGTATCCTACGAGCAGTACTTC.

J is TRBJ2-5 and V is TRBV5-6, with a weak D call TRBD1 (6 bases). From germline, CDR1 is SGHDT and CDR2 YYEEEE. The V and J ends lost 1 base and 3 bases respectively, with 10 bases between them. The length of the CDR3 is 14 residues. The CDR3 sequence: CASSLWPGEETQYF. The CDR3 DNA reads as TGTGCCAGCAGCTTGTGGCCAGGGGAAGAGACCCAGTACTTC.

The chain carries TRBV4-2 and TRBJ2-7; TRBD2 is a possible D gene (7 bases). CDR1 is LGHNA and CDR2 is YNFKEQ in the germline V gene. The CDR3 runs to 14 residues. The V end lost 5 bases, the J end lost 5 bases, and 16 bases lay between the germline ends. CDR3 DNA sequence: TGTGCCAGCAGCGACGTATGGGGGGGCGACGAGCAGTACTTC. Its protein is CASSDVWGGDEQYF.

V gene TRBV18 combines with J gene TRBJ2-1, with TRBD1 as a possible D gene (5 bases). Germline lookup yields CDR1 KGHSH and CDR2 LQKENI. The CDR3 is 14 amino acids. The germline V and J ends were trimmed by 3 bases and 6 bases, with 12 bases remaining between them. CDR3 loop: CASSPNQGSNEQFF. The CDR3 nucleotides are TGTGCCAGCTCACCGAACCAGGGTAGCAATGAGCAGTTCTTC.

The CDR3 nucleotides are TGTGCCAGCACCCTAATAGCGGTCGACACCGGGGAGCTGTTTTTT. Protein: CASTLIAVDTGELFF. The chain has TRBV6-1 and TRBJ2-2; tentatively, D is TRBD2 (6 bases). This CDR3 comprises 15 residues. Germline V gives CDR1 MNHNS, CDR2 SASEGT. Trimming shortened V by 7 bases and J by 3 bases, and 15 bases separated the two germline ends.

The rearrangement links TRBV5-1 to TRBJ2-3; 7 bases line up with TRBD2. The CDR3 is made up of 16 amino acids. V lost 2 bases, J lost 6 bases, and 12 bases stayed unmatched. The germline gives CDR1 SGHRS, CDR2 YFSETQ. CDR3 loop: CASSFLAERALDTQYF. The CDR3 nucleotides are TGCGCCAGCAGCTTCCTAGCGGAAAGGGCTCTTGATACGCAGTATTTT.

The V call is TRBV11-2, the J call TRBJ2-7, with D perhaps TRBD1 (6 bases). From germline, CDR1 is SGHAT and CDR2 FQNNGV. The CDR3 spans 15 residues. The V end lost 2 bases, the J end lost 2 bases, and 13 bases lay between the germline ends. The CDR3 DNA reads as TGTGCCAGCAGCTTACTTACGGGGACAACCTACGAGCAGTACTTC. As protein: CASSLLTGTTYEQYF.

This chain uses TRBV19 with TRBJ2-3; 7 bases are a match to TRBD1. Germline V gene data show CDR1 as LNHDA and CDR2 as SQIVND (reference sequence). Trimming cost V 2 bases and J 1 base; bases outside gene matches: 3. The CDR3 contains 15 residues. The CDR3 DNA is TGTGCCAGTAGTATAAACAGGGGAGGCACAGATACGCAGTATTTT. Protein product: CASSINRGGTDTQYF.

This clone was observed once. Other nucleotide sequences from this sample produce the same CDR3. This chain links TRBV4-1 with TRBJ2-1; the match to TRBD1 covers 8 bases. The CDR3 consists of 15 residues. V was clipped by 4 bases and J by 2 bases; unmatched bases: 4. Looked up from germline, CDR1 is MGHRA and CDR2 is YSYEKL. CDR3: CASSPGQGAYNEQFF. The CDR3 DNA sequence: TGCGCCAGCAGCCCCGGACAGGGTGCCTACAATGAGCAGTTCTTC.

This chain uses TRBV19 with TRBJ1-2; TRBD1 is a possible D gene (6 bases). Germline CDR1 is LNHDA and CDR2 is SQIVND (reference sequence). This CDR3 comprises 13 residues. V gave up 10 bases and J gave up 4 bases, with 16 bases separating them. The CDR3 is CAIQPRGGYGYTF. The CDR3 DNA is TGTGCCATCCAGCCCAGGGGCGGCTATGGCTACACCTTC. Full variable domain (rest looked up from reference TRBV19 and TRBJ1-2): DGGITQSPKYLFRKEGQNVTLSCEQNLNHDAMYWYRQDPGQGLRLIYYSQIVNDFQKGDIAEGYSVSREKKESFPLTVTSAQKNPTAFYLCAIQPRGGYGYTFGSGTRLTVV.

The chain links TRBV7-9 to TRBJ2-7, with TRBD2 matching 7 bases. The CDR3 is 13 residues long. Trimming removed 1 base from V and 10 bases from J; junction bases left unmatched: 7. Germline V gene data show CDR1 as SEHNR and CDR2 as FQNEAQ (reference sequence). Here the CDR3 reads CASSLDRGSPQYF. The CDR3 nucleotides read TGTGCCAGCAGCTTAGATCGCGGGAGTCCTCAGTACTTC.

This chain uses TRBV27 with TRBJ2-7; TRBD1 agrees at 9 bases. CDR1 is MNHEY and CDR2 is SMNVEV in the germline V gene (reference sequence). The CDR3 totals 15 residues. The junction had 10 bases not matched to a gene; V was cut back by 6 bases and J by 4 bases. CDR3 DNA: TGTGCCAGCAGATCGCCGGGACAGGGTTTTTACGAGCAGTACTTC. Protein product: CASRSPGQGFYEQYF.

The chain has TRBV5-1 and TRBJ2-5, with D maybe TRBD2 (6 bases). CDR3 length: 16 residues. V dropped 4 bases and J dropped 5 bases, with 21 bases sitting between them. Germline loops: CDR1 SGHRS, CDR2 YFSETQ. The CDR3 reads CASSARWEPGGETQYF. DNA of the CDR3: TGCGCCAGCAGCGCCAGGTGGGAGCCCGGAGGGGAGACCCAGTACTTC. Combining the CDR3 with reference TRBV5-1 and TRBJ2-5 gives the whole variable domain KAGVTQTPRYLIKTRGQQVTLSCSPISGHRSVSWYQQTPGQGLQFLFEYFSETQRNKGNFPGRFSGRQFSNSRSEMNVSTLELGDSALYLCASSARWEPGGETQYFGPGTRLLVL.

The chain joins TRBV18 to TRBJ2-7; 8 bases agree with TRBD1. The germline V gene encodes CDR1 KGHSH and CDR2 LQKENI. The ends lost 5 bases at V and 0 bases at J; junction bases unmatched: 6. The CDR3 runs to 15 residues. The CDR3 loop reads CASSRGQDSSYEQYF. The CDR3 DNA is TGTGCCAGCTCAAGGGGACAGGATAGCTCCTACGAGCAGTACTTC.

Only a few counts were recorded for this clone. The genes are TRBV6-6 and TRBJ2-7, with 9 bases lining up with TRBD1. Germline-derived CDR1 and CDR2 are MNHNY and SVGAGI (reference sequence). CDR3 length: 16 amino acids. V dropped 6 bases and J dropped 6; count of bases not matched to a gene: 15. CDR3 region: CASSTSAGTGLREQYF. CDR3 DNA sequence: TGTGCCAGCAGCACATCAGCCGGGACAGGGCTCCGCGAGCAGTACTTC.

The J gene is TRBJ2-3, the V gene TRBV10-1; 15 bases match TRBD2. Per the germline V gene, CDR1 is WNHNN and CDR2 is SYGVQD (reference sequence). This CDR3 region has 18 residues. Losses at the gene ends were 0 bases for V and 6 bases for J; bases not matched to a gene: 7. CDR3 DNA: TGCGCCAGCAGTGAGTCGAAAGGACTAGCGGGAGGGGCCGATACGCAGTATTTT. This encodes CASSESKGLAGGADTQYF.